This passage covers 32 T cell receptor beta chains from one sample sequenced in a study of T cell responses to AZD1222 COVID-19 vaccine. The table came from immunoSEQ multiplex PCR; TCRdb's copy has only in-frame clones and leaves some out. Here the sample spans 150,000 to 200,000 clones, over 80% being singletons. The specimen was peripheral blood, collected on day 0 of AZD1222 vaccination. All receptors derive from an adult in good health.

The J gene is TRBJ1-5, the V gene TRBV12-3 or TRBV12-4; 7 bases match TRBD1. V lost 6 bases to trimming and J lost 9 bases; unmatched junction nucleotides: 2. The CDR3 sequence is 11 residues long. The CDR3 DNA is TGTGCCAGCAGATACAGGGGGCCCCAGCATTTT. Encoded protein: CASRYRGPQHF.

The CDR3 here is CASSLVLGTTSYNEQFF. The CDR3 nucleotides are TGTGCCAGCAGCTTGGTTCTCGGGACCACCTCCTACAATGAGCAGTTCTTC. The genes are TRBV5-6 and TRBJ2-1, with D perhaps TRBD1 or TRBD2 (5 bases each). Trimming stripped 0 bases from V and 0 bases from J, with 13 bases between. This CDR3 has 17 amino acids. Germline V gene sequence: CDR1 SGHDT, CDR2 YYEEEE. The whole variable domain, remainder taken from reference TRBV5-6 and TRBJ2-1, is DAGVTQSPTHLIKTRGQQVTLRCSPKSGHDTVSWYQQALGQGPQFIFQYYEEEERQRGNFPDRFSGHQFPNYSSELNVNALLLGDSALYLCASSLVLGTTSYNEQFFGPGTRLTVL.

This clone was seen just once. The V gene is TRBV7-9, the J gene TRBJ1-3; the match to TRBD1 covers 7 bases. CDR3 length: 17 residues. In germline, CDR1 is SEHNR, CDR2 FQNEAQ (reference sequence). The junction had 10 bases not matched to a gene; V was cut back by 5 bases and J by 0 bases. CDR3 protein: CASSGGTAFFSGNTIYF. CDR3 nucleotides: TGTGCCAGCAGCGGGGGGACAGCCTTTTTCTCTGGAAACACCATATATTTT.

Only one count was recorded for this clone. The V and J genes are TRBV19 and TRBJ2-7; a possible D gene is TRBD1 (6 bases). The CDR3 is 15 amino acids. Germline V lookup: CDR1 LNHDA, CDR2 SQIVND (reference sequence). V lost 3 bases and J lost 1, with 13 bases in between. CDR3 DNA sequence: TGTGCCAGTAGTATGGTCCAGGGGCGTTCCTACGAGCAGTACTTC. Its translation is CASSMVQGRSYEQYF.

The V and J genes are TRBV6-2 or TRBV6-3 and TRBJ2-3, with 14 nucleotides matching TRBD2. Germline lookup yields CDR1 MNHEY and CDR2 SVGEGT. The CDR3 consists of 17 residues. Trimming took 5 bases from V and 3 from J; bases not matched to a gene: 7. The CDR3 reads CASSGLAGGRYTDTQYF. In nucleotides, the CDR3 is TGTGCCAGCAGTGGACTAGCGGGAGGAAGGTATACAGATACGCAGTATTTT.

The V and J genes are TRBV27 and TRBJ1-2; possibly TRBD1 for D (5 bases). The CDR3 contains 13 residues. Germline CDR1 reads MNHEY; CDR2 reads SMNVEV (reference sequence). V gave up 5 bases and J gave up 3 bases, with 10 bases separating them. The DNA for the CDR3 is TGTGCCAGCAGTGGACCAGGGTACTATGGCTACACCTTC. Translation: CASSGPGYYGYTF.

The chain links TRBV6-2 or TRBV6-3 to TRBJ2-5; TRBD2 matches at 8 bases. With 2 bases clipped from V and 4 bases from J, the junction kept 6 bases outside the gene matches. This CDR3 has 15 amino acids. Germline V gene sequence: CDR1 MNHEY, CDR2 SVGEGT. CDR3 protein: CASSYGRGAIETQYF. The CDR3 DNA follows: TGTGCCAGCAGTTACGGGCGGGGGGCCATAGAGACCCAGTACTTC.

The V and J genes are TRBV19 and TRBJ1-1, with no clear D. The CDR3 has 15 amino acids. CDR1 LNHDA and CDR2 SQIVND come from the germline V gene (reference sequence). Trimming took off 1 base at V and 2 bases at J, with 11 bases between the two ends. The CDR3 DNA reads as TGTGCCAGTAGTATAGGAGCAGCTATTAACACTGAAGCTTTCTTT. Translated: CASSIGAAINTEAFF.

The V call is TRBV4-2, the J call TRBJ2-3, with D unclear. The CDR3 loop spans 14 amino acids. CDR1 and CDR2 from the germline V gene are LGHNA and YNFKEQ. Trimming left V 4 bases short and J 6 bases short, with 14 bases between. CDR3 region: CASSPGEAKDTQYF. In nucleotides, the CDR3 is TGTGCCAGCAGCCCCGGCGAGGCAAAGGATACGCAGTATTTT.

This rearrangement joins TRBV19 to TRBJ1-2, with D uncertain. V lost 3 bases, J lost 4 bases, and 21 bases lay in between. The CDR3 is 17 residues long. Germline V gene sequence: CDR1 LNHDA, CDR2 SQIVND (reference sequence). The CDR3 DNA follows: TGTGCCAGTAGTATCCTCGGCGGATACAGATTGGGCTATGGCTACACCTTC. The encoded protein is CASSILGGYRLGYGYTF.

DNA of the CDR3: TGTGCCAGCAGCAACGGTGGGGAGATTAACTATGGCTACACCTTC. It specifies CASSNGGEINYGYTF. This sequence joins TRBV7-9 and TRBJ1-2; no firm D call. The CDR3 consists of 15 residues. V lost 5 bases and J 1 base, leaving 14 bases between the germline ends. Germline CDR1 is SEHNR and CDR2 is FQNEAQ (reference sequence).

The chain uses TRBV6-5 and TRBJ1-1, with TRBD1 as a possible D gene (5 bases). This CDR3 has 14 amino acids. Germline V gene data show CDR1 as MNHEY and CDR2 as SVGAGI. V gave up 8 bases and J gave up 0 bases, with 13 bases separating them. In DNA, the CDR3 is TGTGCCAGCGGGGGAGGAGCCATGAACACTGAAGCTTTCTTT. Its protein product is CASGGGAMNTEAFF.

The genes are TRBV30 and TRBJ1-2; no definite D call. Trimming removed 1 base from V and 8 bases from J, with 11 bases in between. The germline CDR1 and CDR2 sequences are GTSNPN and SVGIG (reference sequence). This CDR3 spans 12 amino acids. Written as DNA, the CDR3 is TGTGCCTGGAGTGGATCTCTAGGGGGCTACACCTTC. Translated, it gives CAWSGSLGGYTF.

The chain is built from TRBV2 and TRBJ2-7; D is ambiguous. This CDR3 has 11 amino acids. Trimming stripped 5 bases from V and 0 bases from J, with 2 bases between. CDR1 and CDR2 from the germline V gene are SNHLY and FYNNEI. DNA of the CDR3: TGTGCCAGCAGTTTCTCCTACGAGCAGTACTTC. Its protein is CASSFSYEQYF.

V is TRBV2 and J is TRBJ1-5; weak D call: TRBD1 (5 bases). The V and J ends lost 3 bases and 5 bases respectively, with 8 bases between them. The CDR3 is made up of 13 amino acids. Germline V gene data show CDR1 as SNHLY and CDR2 as FYNNEI. The CDR3 loop is CASSDGDHQPQHF. The CDR3 region has the DNA TGTGCCAGCAGTGACGGGGACCATCAGCCCCAGCATTTT.

The rearrangement links TRBV28 to TRBJ2-1, with TRBD2 as a possible D gene (6 bases). In germline, CDR1 is MDHEN, CDR2 SYDVKM. V dropped 2 bases and J dropped 4 bases, with 12 bases sitting between them. This CDR3 has 15 amino acids. CDR3 in DNA: TGTGCCAGCAGTTTAGACGGGAGCTCTTACAATGAGCAGTTCTTC. Translated: CASSLDGSSYNEQFF.

The chain carries TRBV5-1 and TRBJ1-3; 7 bases are shared with TRBD1. The CDR3 runs 14 residues. Germline V gene lookup returns CDR1 SGHRS and CDR2 YFSETQ. V lost 2 bases, J lost 4 bases, and 3 bases stayed unmatched. The CDR3 DNA reads TGCGCCAGCAGCTTAGGGGGCCCCGGAAACACCATATATTTT. It translates to CASSLGGPGNTIYF.

J is TRBJ2-5 and V is TRBV27, with D perhaps matching TRBD1 (5 bases). Trimming took off 2 bases at V and 4 bases at J, with 17 bases between the two ends. The length of the CDR3 is 16 residues. CDR1 and CDR2 (germline): MNHEY, SMNVEV (reference sequence). CDR3 sequence: CASSLTLARARETQYF. The DNA for the CDR3 is TGTGCCAGCAGTTTAACCCTCGCCAGGGCTCGAGAGACCCAGTACTTC.

The V gene is TRBV7-2, the J gene TRBJ1-2, with a tentative D call TRBD1 (5 bases). This CDR3 region has 15 residues. Looked up from germline, CDR1 is SGHTA and CDR2 is FQGNSA. The germline V and J ends were trimmed by 10 bases and 3 bases, with 21 bases remaining between them. The CDR3 loop reads CAIPPTAGRDYGYTF. The CDR3 DNA is TGTGCCATCCCGCCCACGGCAGGGAGGGACTATGGCTACACCTTC.

The chain recombines TRBV6-5 with TRBJ1-1; D unresolved. This CDR3 has 13 amino acids. The germline V gene has CDR1 MNHEY and CDR2 SVGAGI. V lost 5 bases to trimming and J lost 4 bases, with 11 bases between them. CDR3 bases: TGTGCCAGCAGTAAAAGTTGGTTCACTGAAGCTTTCTTT. Its translation is CASSKSWFTEAFF.

The chain carries TRBV4-2 and TRBJ1-2, with 7 bases aligning to TRBD1. The CDR3 consists of 16 residues. Germline CDR1 LGHNA, CDR2 YNFKEQ. V was clipped by 3 bases and J by 4 bases; unmatched bases: 11. CDR3 sequence reads: CASSQGDSPIGYGYTF. The DNA for the CDR3 is TGTGCCAGCAGCCAGGGGGACAGCCCGATCGGCTATGGCTACACCTTC.

The chain recombines TRBV6-1 with TRBJ2-1; the D gene is possibly TRBD1 (6 bases). The V end lost 2 bases, the J end lost 6 bases, and 11 bases lay between the germline ends. CDR1 and CDR2 from the germline V gene are MNHNS and SASEGT. This CDR3 is 14 amino acids long. CDR3 in amino acids: CASSETQGTNEQFF. DNA for the CDR3: TGTGCCAGCAGTGAAACCCAGGGGACCAATGAGCAGTTCTTC.

The chain links TRBV5-1 to TRBJ1-2, with TRBD1 identical over 7 bases. The J segment lost 7 bases and the V segment lost 2 bases, leaving 11 bases of the junction unmatched. Germline assignment: CDR1 SGHRS and CDR2 YFSETQ. The CDR3 is made up of 15 amino acids. The CDR3 sequence is CASSFDREIVGGYTF. The DNA of the CDR3 is TGCGCCAGCAGCTTTGACAGGGAAATTGTCGGTGGCTACACCTTC.

The chain has TRBV5-6 and TRBJ2-7; D tentatively reads TRBD1 or TRBD2 (5 bases each). The V gene's germline CDR1 is SGHDT and CDR2 YYEEEE. This CDR3 is 13 amino acids long. Between the trimmed V and J ends, which lost 4 bases and 4 bases, there was a span of 12 bases. The CDR3 loop is CASSLGGFYEQYF. Here the CDR3 DNA reads TGTGCCAGCAGCCTTGGGGGATTTTACGAGCAGTACTTC.

The chain recombines TRBV6-5 with TRBJ2-5, with D perhaps matching TRBD1 (6 bases). The germline V and J ends were trimmed by 6 bases and 0 bases, with 11 bases remaining between them. CDR1 is MNHEY, CDR2 SVGAGI, per germline. This CDR3 comprises 14 residues. CDR3 sequence: CASSYTGYQETQYF. The CDR3 DNA reads as TGTGCCAGCAGCTATACAGGGTACCAAGAGACCCAGTACTTC.

The chain joins TRBV4-1 to TRBJ1-5, with D possibly matching TRBD1 (6 bases). This CDR3 contains 16 residues. The germline CDR1 and CDR2 sequences are MGHRA and YSYEKL. Trimming stripped 1 base from V and 8 bases from J, with 18 bases between. The CDR3 loop is CASSQVSGDPPKPQHF. CDR3 in DNA: TGCGCCAGCAGCCAAGTCTCAGGGGACCCTCCGAAGCCCCAGCATTTT.

The rearrangement links TRBV28 to TRBJ2-3, with a tentative D call TRBD1 (5 bases). V was pared by 0 bases and J by 0 bases, with 7 bases between. The CDR3 consists of 15 residues. From germline, CDR1 is MDHEN and CDR2 SYDVKM. DNA for the CDR3: TGTGCCAGCAGTTTATGGCAGGGAAGCACAGATACGCAGTATTTT. As protein: CASSLWQGSTDTQYF.

The chain has TRBV10-1 and TRBJ2-7; 11 bases line up with TRBD1. CDR3 length: 13 amino acids. J was trimmed by 7 bases and V by 8 bases; bases with no gene match: 7. Looked up from germline, CDR1 is WNHNN and CDR2 is SYGVQD (reference sequence). The CDR3 loop is CASEPGTGGEQYF. Written as DNA, the CDR3 is TGCGCCAGCGAACCCGGGACAGGGGGTGAGCAGTACTTC.

The V call is TRBV27, the J call TRBJ1-5; a possible D gene is TRBD1 (5 bases). Per the germline V gene, CDR1 is MNHEY and CDR2 is SMNVEV (reference sequence). The CDR3 has 16 amino acids. V lost 3 bases, J lost 0 bases, and 12 bases lay in between. The CDR3 DNA sequence: TGTGCCAGCAGTTTGGTAGGGGCTTATAGCAATCAGCCCCAGCATTTT. As protein: CASSLVGAYSNQPQHF.

The J gene is TRBJ1-1, the V gene TRBV6-2 or TRBV6-3; D is unresolved. V was shortened by 1 base and J by 6 bases, with 9 bases between the two germline ends. Germline V gene data show CDR1 as MNHEY and CDR2 as SVGEGT. The CDR3 has 13 residues. In DNA, the CDR3 is TGTGCCAGCAGTTACTGGAGAGGGCCTGAAGCTTTCTTT. This sequence encodes CASSYWRGPEAFF.

The chain couples TRBV30 to TRBJ1-5; D gene unclear. CDR1 GTSNPN and CDR2 SVGIG come from the germline V gene (reference sequence). V shed 0 bases and J shed 3 bases, with 9 bases lying between them. The CDR3 has 14 residues. The CDR3 nucleotides are TGTGCCTGGAGTGTCGGTCAGCTCAATCAGCCCCAGCATTTT. It codes for CAWSVGQLNQPQHF.

This rearrangement joins TRBV28 to TRBJ1-6, with 11 bases lining up with TRBD1. V lost 1 base, J lost 8 bases, and 4 bases stayed unmatched. The length of the CDR3 is 16 residues. The V gene's germline CDR1 is MDHEN and CDR2 SYDVKM. The CDR3 here is CASSLFGQGAYSPLHF. The CDR3 DNA reads as TGTGCCAGCAGTTTATTTGGACAGGGGGCTTATTCACCCCTCCACTTT.